The present entry profiles one TCR beta chain with its context. Its target is not known. These data come from a study of regulatory T cells in long-lasting Graves disease. Time point indicated: newly diagnosed GD, antithyroid drugs for less than 3 months. Making the TCR library involved RNA that had been extracted from PBMCs. Points from the study as a whole: Among samples with persistent disease, TRBV28, TRBJ1-2 and TRBJ2-5 were favored. Persistent Graves' patients possessed reduced TCR diversity relative to recently diagnosed ones.

Assembly of TCR beta libraries relied on iRepertoire HTBI primers together with Arm-PCR of CDR3 regions. As handled by the study authors: The study identified 62 TRBV and around 15 TRBJ segments across samples. TCRdb used MiXCR to reprocess the multiplex PCR reads, holding one entry per CDR3 protein. TCRdb's processing, not the authors', yielded these V and J calls. The sample has over 300,000 distinct CDR3 sequences, around 15% seen once. Trimming removed 2 bases from V and 8 bases from J, with 9 bases in between. CDR3 length equals 13 residues. Germline V CDR1 and CDR2: MNHEY, SMNVEV (reference sequence).

The chain uses TRBV27 and TRBJ1-4; the D is unclear. This TCR was sampled from a female donor with Graves disease. The sequencing used peripheral blood mononuclear cells (PBMCs), collected at new diagnosis, from a patient treated with antithyroid drugs. The CDR3 reads CASSLAVGEKLFF. The CDR3 DNA reads as TGTGCCAGCAGTTTAGCCGTGGGCGAAAAACTGTTTTTT.